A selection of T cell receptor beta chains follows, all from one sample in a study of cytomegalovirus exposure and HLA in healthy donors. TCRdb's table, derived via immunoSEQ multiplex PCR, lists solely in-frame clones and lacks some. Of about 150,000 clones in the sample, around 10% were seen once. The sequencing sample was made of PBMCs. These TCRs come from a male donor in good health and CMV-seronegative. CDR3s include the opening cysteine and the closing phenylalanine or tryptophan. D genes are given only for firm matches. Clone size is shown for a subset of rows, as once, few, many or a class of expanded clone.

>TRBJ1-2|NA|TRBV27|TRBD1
CASSISKGTADPNYGYTF
TGTGCCAGCAGTATCAGCAAAGGGACAGCCGATCCAAACTATGGCTACACCTTC
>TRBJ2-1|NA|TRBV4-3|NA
CASSQSSGYNEQFF
TGCGCCAGCAGCCAATCAAGCGGATACAATGAGCAGTTCTTC
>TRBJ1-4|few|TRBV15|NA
CATSRGRGPQGLFF
TGTGCCACCAGCAGAGGCAGGGGCCCCCAGGGACTGTTTTTT
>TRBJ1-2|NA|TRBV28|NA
CASSFQRAYGYTF
TGTGCCAGCAGTTTTCAGAGGGCCTATGGCTACACCTTC
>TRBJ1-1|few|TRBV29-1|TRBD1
CSAVTGRNTEAFF
TGCAGCGCCGTGACAGGGAGGAACACTGAAGCTTTCTTT
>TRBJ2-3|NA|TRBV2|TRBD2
CASSDSSGATDTQYF
TGTGCCAGCAGTGATTCTAGCGGTGCCACAGATACGCAGTATTTT
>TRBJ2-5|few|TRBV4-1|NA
CASSQVQGQETQYF
TGCGCCAGCAGCCAAGTACAGGGCCAAGAGACCCAGTACTTC
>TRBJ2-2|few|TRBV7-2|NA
CASSLAGNGELFF
TGTGCCAGCAGCTTAGCTGGCAACGGGGAGCTGTTTTTT
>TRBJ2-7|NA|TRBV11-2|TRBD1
CASRGDRSYEQYF
TGTGCCAGCAGAGGGGACAGGTCCTACGAGCAGTACTTC
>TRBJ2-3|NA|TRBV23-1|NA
CASSQGSQGTDTQYF
TGCGCCAGCAGTCAAGGGTCCCAGGGGACAGATACGCAGTATTTT
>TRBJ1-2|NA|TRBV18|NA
CASSKDIAEYSYTF
TGTGCCAGCTCTAAAGACATTGCCGAATATAGCTACACCTTC
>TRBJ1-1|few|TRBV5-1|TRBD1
CASSTQTGTRGGTEAFF
TGCGCCAGCAGCACCCAGACAGGGACCCGTGGGGGCACTGAAGCTTTCTTT
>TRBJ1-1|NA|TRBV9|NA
CASSPSDIEAFF
TGTGCCAGCAGCCCTTCGGACATTGAAGCTTTCTTT
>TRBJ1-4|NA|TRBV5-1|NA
CASSERQAATNEKLFF
TGCGCCAGCAGCGAAAGACAGGCCGCAACTAATGAAAAACTGTTTTTT
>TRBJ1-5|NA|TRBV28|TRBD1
CASSFGAGQGAGGIESF
TGTGCCAGCAGTTTTGGAGCTGGACAGGGGGCGGGTGGGATTGAAAGTTTT
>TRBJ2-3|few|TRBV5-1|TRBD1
CASSLRGPEDTQYF
TGCGCCAGCAGCTTGAGGGGGCCCGAAGATACGCAGTATTTT
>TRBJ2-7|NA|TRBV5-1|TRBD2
CASSFGGGAYEQYF
TGCGCCAGCAGCTTCGGCGGGGGGGCCTACGAGCAGTACTTC
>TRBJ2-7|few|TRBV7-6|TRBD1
CASSTSGTGKAEQYF
TGTGCCAGCAGTACCTCCGGGACAGGGAAGGCCGAGCAGTACTTC
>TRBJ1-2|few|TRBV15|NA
CATSRDPGVRNYGYTF
TGTGCCACCAGCAGAGATCCAGGGGTAAGGAACTATGGCTACACCTTC